This paragraph reports one TCR beta chain. Its antigen is not identified. Between the trimmed V and J ends, which lost 1 base and 11 bases, there was a span of 4 bases. There are 10 residues in the CDR3. The germline CDR1 and CDR2 sequences are SGDLS and YYNGEE. This sample is drawn from a study of T cell responses to AZD1222 COVID-19 vaccine. Clones were read by immunoSEQ multiplex PCR, and TCRdb kept only the in-frame ones, dropping some. The table includes approximately 150,000 clones, 85% to 90% detected once. Broader study findings: Among vaccine-associated CD4 TCRs, coverage spanned spike, with dominance at 160-218 and 743-854. With two AZD1222 doses given, Spike-specific TCR breadth and depth both rose. Most donors were white British, females outnumbered males, and clonal diversity was possibly underestimated.

This TCR was recovered from an adult who received the AZD1222 COVID-19 vaccine. The gene calls are TRBV9 and TRBJ1-5; no clear D gene. Material: peripheral blood, obtained 28 days after the second AZD1222 dose. This chain's CDR3 is CASSVKSQHF. CDR3 nucleotide sequence: TGTGCCAGCAGCGTAAAGTCCCAGCATTTT.